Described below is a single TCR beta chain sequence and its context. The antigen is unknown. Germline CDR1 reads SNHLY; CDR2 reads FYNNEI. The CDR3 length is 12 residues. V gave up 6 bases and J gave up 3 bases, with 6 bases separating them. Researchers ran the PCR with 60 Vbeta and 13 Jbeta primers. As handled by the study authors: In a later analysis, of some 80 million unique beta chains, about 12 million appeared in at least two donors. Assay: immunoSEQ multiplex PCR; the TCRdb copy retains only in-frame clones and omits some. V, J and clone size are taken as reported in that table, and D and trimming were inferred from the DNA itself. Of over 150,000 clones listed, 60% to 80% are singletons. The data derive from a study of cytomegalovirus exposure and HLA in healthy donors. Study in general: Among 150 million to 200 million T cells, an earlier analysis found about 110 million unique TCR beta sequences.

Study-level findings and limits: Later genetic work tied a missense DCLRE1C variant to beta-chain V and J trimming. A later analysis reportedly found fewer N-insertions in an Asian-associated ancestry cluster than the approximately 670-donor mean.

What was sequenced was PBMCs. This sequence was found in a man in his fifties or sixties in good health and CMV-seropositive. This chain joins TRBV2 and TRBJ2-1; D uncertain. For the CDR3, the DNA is TGTGCCAGCAGGTGGAGCTACAATGAGCAGTTCTTC. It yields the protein CASRWSYNEQFF.